This T cell receptor (beta chain) was identified during a study of T cells in Graves' hyperthyroidism and ophthalmopathy. Notes on the study in general: Ophthalmopathy was distinguished from stable hyperthyroidism by 13 V-J signatures. Most thyroid clonotypes expanded above 0.001 were also detected in blood.

The CDR3 length is 13 residues. V was trimmed by 7 bases and J by 6 bases, leaving 16 bases between them. Germline CDR1 SQVTM, CDR2 ANQGSEA. If no ophthalmopathy progression occurred within 18 months, Graves' hyperthyroidism was stable. Uncontrolled infection, other autoimmune disease, pregnancy or lactation excluded patients. As regards this clonotype: Antigen unknown.

RNA transcripts were the template for amplifying TCR beta CDR3 regions. The primer set for the first-round RT-PCR of the TCR CDR3 was HTBI. TCRdb re-analysed the multiplex PCR reads in MiXCR, keeping a single row per CDR3 protein. The table includes approximately 870,000 distinct CDR3 sequences, 38% detected once. The receptor comes from a young man with Graves' hyperthyroidism. The J gene is TRBJ2-1, the V gene TRBV29-1; D not certain. Sequencing input: blood. CDR3 coding DNA: TGCAGCGCGGCGGAGTCTTTCGGCAATGAGCAGTTCTTC. It specifies CSAAESFGNEQFF.